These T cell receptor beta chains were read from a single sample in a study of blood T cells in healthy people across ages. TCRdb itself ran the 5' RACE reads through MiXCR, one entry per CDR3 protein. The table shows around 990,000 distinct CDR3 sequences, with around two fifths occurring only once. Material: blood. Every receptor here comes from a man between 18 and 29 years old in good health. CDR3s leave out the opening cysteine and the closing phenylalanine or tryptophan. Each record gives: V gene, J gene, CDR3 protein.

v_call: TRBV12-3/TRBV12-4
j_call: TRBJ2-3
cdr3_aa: ASSFAERDTAGGSTDTQY

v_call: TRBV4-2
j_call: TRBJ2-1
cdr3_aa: ASSQDTPSYNEQF

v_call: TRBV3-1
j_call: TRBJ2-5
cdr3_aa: ASRPTGLVQETQY

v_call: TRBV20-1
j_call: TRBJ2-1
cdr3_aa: SARPRLVGNEQF

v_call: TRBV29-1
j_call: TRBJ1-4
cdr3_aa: SVVRGEKLF

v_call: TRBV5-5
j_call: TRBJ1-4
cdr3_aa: ASSSWTGGEALF

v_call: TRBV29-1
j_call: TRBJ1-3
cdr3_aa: SVHRDLDGNTIY

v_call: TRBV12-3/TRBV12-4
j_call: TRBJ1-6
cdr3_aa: ASRGRTGNSPLH

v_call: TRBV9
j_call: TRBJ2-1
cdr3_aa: ASSVRQGDYNEQF

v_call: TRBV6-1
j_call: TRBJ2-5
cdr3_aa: ASGDRRETQY

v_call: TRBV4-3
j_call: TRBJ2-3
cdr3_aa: ASSQEPGRGTDTQY

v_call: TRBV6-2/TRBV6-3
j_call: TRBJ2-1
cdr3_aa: ASSLNNRDRGPYNEQF

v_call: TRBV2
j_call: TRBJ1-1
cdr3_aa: ASSHDRGMVNTEAF

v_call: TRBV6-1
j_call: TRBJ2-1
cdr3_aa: ASTGQKTYNEQF

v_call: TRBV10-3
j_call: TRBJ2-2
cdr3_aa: AISEFKNGELF

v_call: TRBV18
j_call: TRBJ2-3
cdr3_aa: ASSPFGQGPDTQY

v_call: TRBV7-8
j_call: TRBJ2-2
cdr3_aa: ASSSHMGATGELF

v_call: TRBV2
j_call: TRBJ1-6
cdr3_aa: ASRVRDRGSPLH

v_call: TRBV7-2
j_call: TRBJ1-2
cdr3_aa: ASSLREGDPAVYGYT

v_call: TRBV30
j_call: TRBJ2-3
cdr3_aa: AWSSGLAGNTDTQY

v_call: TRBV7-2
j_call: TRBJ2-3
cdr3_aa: ASSLQGGGSFTDAQY

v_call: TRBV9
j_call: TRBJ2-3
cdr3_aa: ASSVAPKAGTDTQY

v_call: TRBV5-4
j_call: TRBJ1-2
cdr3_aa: ASSSRTGGGYGYT

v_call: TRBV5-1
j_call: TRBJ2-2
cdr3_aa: ASSLGTPRSTGELF

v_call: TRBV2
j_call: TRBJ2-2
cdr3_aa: ASMLNPNTGELF

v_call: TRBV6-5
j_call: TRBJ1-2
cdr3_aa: ASSDSMKSGYT

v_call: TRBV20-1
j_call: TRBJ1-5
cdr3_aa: SASGTEANQPQH

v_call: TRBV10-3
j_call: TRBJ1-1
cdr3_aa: AINEDSNAEAF

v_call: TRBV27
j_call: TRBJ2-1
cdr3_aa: ASSFRLAGALSYSEQF

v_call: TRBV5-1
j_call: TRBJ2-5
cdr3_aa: ASSLTEPQETQY

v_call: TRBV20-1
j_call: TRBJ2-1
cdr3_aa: SVKTSSYNEQF

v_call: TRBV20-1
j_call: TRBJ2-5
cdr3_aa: SARAQDPRETQY

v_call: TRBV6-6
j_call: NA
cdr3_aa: ASSDAGDQPQY

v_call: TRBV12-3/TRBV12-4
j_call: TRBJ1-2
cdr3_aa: ASSLEAIYGYT

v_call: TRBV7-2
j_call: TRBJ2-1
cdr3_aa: AIARDNPYNEQF

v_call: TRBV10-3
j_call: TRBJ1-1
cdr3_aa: ATRVSASAEAEAF

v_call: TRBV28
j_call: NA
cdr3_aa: ASSLVSRIRGETQY

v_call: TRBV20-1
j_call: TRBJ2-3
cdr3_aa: SARLARGVTDAQY

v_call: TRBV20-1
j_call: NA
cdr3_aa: NAGDSPQETQF

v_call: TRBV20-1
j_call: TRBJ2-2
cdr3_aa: SARWTGANTGELF

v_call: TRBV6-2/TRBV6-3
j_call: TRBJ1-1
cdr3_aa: ASSSNKILNTEAF

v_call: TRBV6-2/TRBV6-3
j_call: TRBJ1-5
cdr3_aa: ASSYSPGDGYTGNQPQH

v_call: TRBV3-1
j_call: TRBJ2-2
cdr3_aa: ASSQIGQGTGELF

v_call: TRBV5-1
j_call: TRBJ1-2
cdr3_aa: ASSLVPFSYGYT

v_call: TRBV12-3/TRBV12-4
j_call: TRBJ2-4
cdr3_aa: ASSSSGDPLYNEQY

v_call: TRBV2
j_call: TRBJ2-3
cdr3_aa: AGLAGGITDTQY

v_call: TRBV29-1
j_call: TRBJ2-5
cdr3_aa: SVRSDRAYELY

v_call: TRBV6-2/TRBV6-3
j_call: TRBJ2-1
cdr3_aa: ASRNDRDGDNEQF

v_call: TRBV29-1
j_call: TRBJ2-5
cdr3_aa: SIGVSEQETQY

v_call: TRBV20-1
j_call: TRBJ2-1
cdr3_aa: SALLAGAYNEQF

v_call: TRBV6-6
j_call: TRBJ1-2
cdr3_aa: ASDREGDYGYT